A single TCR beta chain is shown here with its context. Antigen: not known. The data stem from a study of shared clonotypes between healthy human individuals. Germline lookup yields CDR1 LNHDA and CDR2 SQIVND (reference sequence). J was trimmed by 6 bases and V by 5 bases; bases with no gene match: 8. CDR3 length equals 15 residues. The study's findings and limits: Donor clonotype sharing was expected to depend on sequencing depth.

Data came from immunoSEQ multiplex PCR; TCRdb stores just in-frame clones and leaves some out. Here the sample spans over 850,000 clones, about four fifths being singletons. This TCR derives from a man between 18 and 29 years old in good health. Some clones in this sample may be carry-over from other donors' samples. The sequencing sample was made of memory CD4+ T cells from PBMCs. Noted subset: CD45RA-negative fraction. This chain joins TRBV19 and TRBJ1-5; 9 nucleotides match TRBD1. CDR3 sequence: CASSPQDRGGQPQHF. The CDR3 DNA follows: TGTGCCAGTAGTCCTCAGGACAGGGGCGGTCAGCCCCAGCATTTT.